One and the same sample provided the 18 T cell receptor beta chains below, sequenced in a study of tumor-infiltrating lymphocytes in primary liver carcinoma (dated by TCRdb to about 2017). Sequencer: Illumina HiSeq 2500. TCRbeta-specific cDNA was reverse-transcribed from roughly 500 ng total RNA using a constant-region primer and ProtoScript II reverse transcriptase. Construction of the TCRbeta libraries relied on three nested rounds of multiplex PCR, following a slightly modified ARM-PCR procedure. Each of the first two PCR rounds ran for about 10 cycles and used multiplex TRBV1-TRBV30 forward primers together with a Cbeta reverse primer. TCRdb redid the processing of the public reads, applying fastp at Q25 and MiXCR, and retained in-frame beta chains. Every distinct CDR3 protein forms one entry, paired with its most common genes and DNA. The sample records approximately 210,000 distinct CDR3 sequences, roughly 61% of which are singletons. The top ten clonotypes cover approximately 7% of the sample.

Blood RNA was extracted from unsorted whole blood with TRIzol reagent; germline DNA came from the DNeasy Blood & Tissue kit. Specimen: peripheral blood. All receptors derive from a woman in her sixties or seventies with primary liver carcinoma and hepatitis B virus infection.

Worth noting for this clonotype: At one of its ends the junction is not consistent with the germline gene, which may arise from a read error. V gene TRBV14 combines with J gene TRBJ2-1, with D tentatively TRBD2 (7 bases). CDR1 SGHDN and CDR2 FVKESK come from the germline V gene. The CDR3 has 19 amino acids. CDR3 nucleotide sequence: TGTGCCAGCAGCCAGAGAGGGGGGGGTGCACAGTTTCCCTACAATGAGCAATTCTTC. It encodes CASSQRGGGAQFPYNEQFF.

The J gene is TRBJ2-5, the V gene TRBV7-8; no reliable D call. The CDR3 extends over 14 amino acids. Germline-derived CDR1 and CDR2 are SGHVS and FQNEAQ. The ends were cut back, 7 bases at V and 1 base at J, with 13 bases in the middle. The CDR3 bases are TGTGCCAGCAAGCAAGTGACAACCCAAGAGACCCAGTACTTC. Its translation: CASKQVTTQETQYF. Filled out from reference TRBV7-8 and TRBJ2-5, the complete variable domain reads GAGVSQSPRYKVAKRGQDVALRCDPISGHVSLFWYQQALGQGPEFLTYFQNEAQLDKSGLPSDRFFAERPEGSVSTLKIQRTQQEDSAVYLCASKQVTTQETQYFGPGTRLLVL.

Here the CDR3 DNA reads TGTGCCAGCTGCAATGTTTATTACACTGAAGCTTTCTTT. It specifies CASCNVYYTEAFF. The chain links TRBV11-2 to TRBJ1-1, with D unresolved. V was clipped by 8 bases and J by 3 bases, with 13 bases between them. There are 13 residues in the CDR3. Germline V CDR1 and CDR2: SGHAT, FQNNGV.

Worth noting for this clonotype: A much larger clone lies one base from this, so it may be a read error. The chain has TRBV5-6 and TRBJ2-1, with 7 bases that match TRBD2. Germline V lookup: CDR1 SGHDT, CDR2 YYEEEE. The length of the CDR3 is 16 residues. The CDR3 coding sequence is TGTGTCAGCAGCCTCGACTCAGGGACTAACTACAATGAGCAGTTCTTC. It encodes CVSSLDSGTNYNEQFF.

The rearrangement uses TRBV11-2 and TRBJ2-1; 10 nucleotides match TRBD1. Germline V gene sequence: CDR1 SGHAT, CDR2 FQNNGV. The CDR3 has 15 amino acids. After removal of 7 bases from V and 7 bases from J, the junction contained 10 bases not matched to a gene. The CDR3 loop is CASITGTGVYNEQFF. CDR3 DNA sequence: TGTGCCAGCATCACCGGGACAGGGGTTTATAATGAGCAGTTCTTC.

On this clonotype itself: Compared with germline, one end of the junction differs, possibly owing to a read error. The chain uses TRBV11-2 and TRBJ2-3; D is perhaps TRBD2 (5 bases). This CDR3 has 13 amino acids. Per germline, CDR1 SGHAT and CDR2 FQNNGV. The CDR3 is CASSLDLRDMQYF. CDR3 bases: TGTGCCAGTAGCTTAGATTTGAGGGATATGCAGTATTTT.

This chain joins TRBV6-5 and TRBJ2-7; 7 positions match TRBD1. The CDR3 consists of 15 residues. Germline-derived CDR1 and CDR2 are MNHEY and SVGAGI. The V segment lost 5 bases and the J segment 13 bases; nucleotides outside the gene matches: 20. CDR3 nucleotides: TGTGCCAGCAGTACCCCCCGGGACAGCCACTACGGGCATTACTTC. Residues: CASSTPRDSHYGHYF.

The chain has TRBV11-3 and TRBJ1-6; 10 nucleotides line up with TRBD1. This CDR3 contains 16 residues. Germline V gene sequence: CDR1 SGHNT, CDR2 YENEEA. V was pared by 5 bases and J by 8 bases, with 9 bases of the junction left unmatched. The CDR3 region has the DNA TGTGCCAGCAGCATAACCGGGACAGGGGCTTATTCACCCCTCCACTTT. Encoded protein: CASSITGTGAYSPLHF.

This clonotype turned up a few times. The V gene is TRBV28, the J gene TRBJ2-5; no clear D. In germline, CDR1 is MDHEN, CDR2 SYDVKM. CDR3 length: 12 residues. V gave up 5 bases and J gave up 6 bases, with 10 bases separating them. In nucleotides, the CDR3 is TGTGCCAGCAGTCCAAGACCCAAGACCCAGTACTTC. Encoded protein: CASSPRPKTQYF.

To note about this clonotype: One end of the junction does not line up with germline, which may come from a read error. The chain is built from TRBV11-2 and TRBJ2-7; TRBD1 is a possible D gene (6 bases). This CDR3 comprises 13 residues. The germline V gene encodes CDR1 SGHAT and CDR2 FQNNGV. CDR3 DNA: TGTGCCAGCGGCTTAGGGGGAGTAAGCGAGCAGTACTTC. Translated, it gives CASGLGGVSEQYF.

This clonotype is labeled as medium-sized (0.01 to 0.1%). J is TRBJ2-1 and V is TRBV5-4; TRBD2 matches at 12 bases. V was clipped by 4 bases and J by 5 bases; unmatched bases: 4. Germline values: CDR1 SGHNT, CDR2 YYREEE (reference sequence). The CDR3 consists of 15 residues. The CDR3 sequence: CASSPGLAGNNEQFF. CDR3 in DNA: TGTGCCAGCAGCCCTGGACTAGCGGGAAACAATGAGCAGTTCTTC.

The chain has TRBV6-5 and TRBJ2-7; tentative D call: TRBD1 (6 bases). Germline CDR1 and CDR2: MNHEY and SVGAGI. Trimming removed 5 bases at V and 5 bases at J, with 19 bases between. The CDR3 is 15 residues long. The CDR3 DNA reads TGTGCCAGCAGTCGCACGACGACAGGTTGCCACGAGCAGTACTTC. The encoded protein is CASSRTTTGCHEQYF.

Notes on this clonotype: The junction departs from germline at one end; a sequencing error may be responsible. The chain carries TRBV11-2 and TRBJ1-1; D is uncertain. Germline V gives CDR1 SGHAT, CDR2 FQNNGV. The CDR3 has 14 amino acids. In DNA form, the CDR3 reads TGTGCCAGCAGCTCCGCCGTAGTCGAGACTGAAGCTGTCTTT. Translating gives CASSSAVVETEAVF.

Worth noting for this clonotype: Its ends do not fully match the called genes, so a read error is possible. The chain joins TRBV7-9 to TRBJ1-6, with unresolved D. Germline CDR1 and CDR2: SEHNR and FQNEAQ (reference sequence). The CDR3 runs 12 residues. The CDR3 is CASTLLNSPLHF. The CDR3 DNA reads TGTGCCAGCACCTTACTAAATTCACCCCTCCACTTT.

Notes on this clonotype: One end of the junction is discordant with germline, which a read error may explain. V gene TRBV6-5 combines with J gene TRBJ2-5; 8 nucleotides line up with TRBD1. Germline V gives CDR1 MNHEY, CDR2 SVGAGI. The CDR3 extends over 14 amino acids. The CDR3 region is CASEGQGEGEAQYF. DNA for the CDR3: TGTGCCAGCGAAGGACAGGGTGAGGGAGAGGCCCAGTACTTC.

Concerning this clonotype: One end of the junction varies from germline; a read error may be responsible. The chain uses TRBV4-1 and TRBJ2-3; unclear D gene. The CDR3 has 17 amino acids. CDR1 MGHRA and CDR2 YSYEKL come from the germline V gene. The CDR3: CASNQEVRQTTRNTQYF. CDR3 bases: TGCGCCAGCAACCAAGAGGTCCGGCAGACCACGCGGAATACGCAGTATTTT.

This clonotype was seen more than once but under ten times. The CDR3 bases are TGCGCCAGCAGCGAACACAGGGTATCGGGGAATGAGCAGTTCTTC. It encodes CASSEHRVSGNEQFF. This chain links TRBV5-1 with TRBJ2-1; tentative D call: TRBD1 (6 bases). Trimming cost V 4 bases and J 7 bases, with 18 bases left between them. The CDR3 runs 15 residues. In germline, CDR1 is SGHRS, CDR2 YFSETQ.

Details on this clonotype: The junction differs from germline at one of its ends, possibly a read error. The chain joins TRBV11-2 to TRBJ2-1; TRBD2 matches 8 bases. The CDR3 is made up of 17 amino acids. From germline, CDR1 is SGHAT and CDR2 FQNNGV. DNA of the CDR3: TGTGCCAGCAGCTCCTTAGCGGGACGGCTCTCCTACAACGAGCAGTTCTTC. This gives the protein CASSSLAGRLSYNEQFF.